This TCR beta chain was obtained from a study of early T cells in non-severe SARS-CoV-2 infection. The overall study: The authors sequenced bulk RNA from unsorted whole blood, leaving chains unpaired.

CDR3 length: 13 residues. V was pared by 8 bases and J by 5 bases, with 8 bases of the junction left unmatched. TCRdb itself ran the 5' RACE reads through MiXCR, one entry per CDR3 protein. The sample lists 50,000 to 80,000 distinct CDR3 sequences; around 4.9% were seen once. This clonotype was seen ten or more times. Sequencing input: whole blood. V and J are TRBV12-3 or TRBV12-4 and TRBJ2-7; 8 nucleotides line up with TRBD2. The sequence was collected from an adult who was a healthcare worker with PCR-confirmed SARS-CoV-2 infection or an uninfected control (not recorded which). The CDR3 protein is CASRRSGSDEQYF. Written as DNA, the CDR3 is TGTGCCAGCCGGCGGAGCGGGAGTGACGAGCAGTACTTC.